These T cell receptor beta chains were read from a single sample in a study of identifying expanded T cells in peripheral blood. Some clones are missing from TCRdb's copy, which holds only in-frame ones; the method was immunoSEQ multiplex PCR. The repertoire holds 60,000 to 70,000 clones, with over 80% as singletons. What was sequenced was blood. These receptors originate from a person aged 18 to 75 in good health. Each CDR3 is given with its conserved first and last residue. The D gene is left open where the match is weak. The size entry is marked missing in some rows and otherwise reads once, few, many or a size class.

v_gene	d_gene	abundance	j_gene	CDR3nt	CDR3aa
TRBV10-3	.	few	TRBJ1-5	TGTGCCATCAGGTCATCTATAAGCGGTCAGCCCCAGCATTTT	CAIRSSISGQPQHF
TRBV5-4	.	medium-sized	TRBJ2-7	TGTGCCAGCAGCTTGGGGGTTAGGGACGAGCAGTACTTC	CASSLGVRDEQYF
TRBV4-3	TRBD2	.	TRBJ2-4	TGCGCCAGCAGTCTAGCGGGAGGGTACATTCAGTACTTC	CASSLAGGYIQYF
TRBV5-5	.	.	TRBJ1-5	TGTGCCAGCAGCTTGGAAGGGTTCGGGCCCCAGCATTTT	CASSLEGFGPQHF
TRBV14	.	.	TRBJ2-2	TGTGCCAGCAGCCTAATAGCAGGGAAGGACACCGGGGAGCTGTTTTTT	CASSLIAGKDTGELFF
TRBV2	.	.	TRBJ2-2	TGTGCCAGCAGGGGCGCACAGGGTCGGACCGGGGAGCTGTTTTTT	CASRGAQGRTGELFF
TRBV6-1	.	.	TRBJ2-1	TGTGCCAGCAGTGAATCTGTCGGGTTTGGGGGGACCTTCAATGAGCAGTTCTTC	CASSESVGFGGTFNEQFF
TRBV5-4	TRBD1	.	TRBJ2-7	TGTGCCAGCAGCCGACGGACAGGGGGCGTTACTTACGAGCAGTACTTC	CASSRRTGGVTYEQYF
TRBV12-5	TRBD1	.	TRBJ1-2	TGTGCTAGTGGTCGGGACAGTAATTACTATGGCTACACCTTC	CASGRDSNYYGYTF
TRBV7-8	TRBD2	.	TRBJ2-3	TGTGCCAGCAGCAGCATACTTGGAGGAGCGGGGGGCCGACGCACAGATACGCAGTATTTT	CASSSILGGAGGRRTDTQYF
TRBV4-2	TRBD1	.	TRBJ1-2	TGTGCCAGCAGCCAAGGGGGGACAGGGGCCGAAACGTATGGCTACACCTTC	CASSQGGTGAETYGYTF